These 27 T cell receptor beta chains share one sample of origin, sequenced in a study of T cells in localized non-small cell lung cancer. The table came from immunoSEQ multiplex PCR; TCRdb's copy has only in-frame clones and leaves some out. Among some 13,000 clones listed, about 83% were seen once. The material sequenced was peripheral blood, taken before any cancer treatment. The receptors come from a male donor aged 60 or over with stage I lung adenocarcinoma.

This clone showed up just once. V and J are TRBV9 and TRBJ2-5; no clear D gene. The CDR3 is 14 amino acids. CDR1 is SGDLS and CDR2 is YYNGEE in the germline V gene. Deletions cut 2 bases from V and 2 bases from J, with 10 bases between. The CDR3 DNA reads TGTGCCAGCAGCGTCAATAGTTGGCAAGAGACCCAGTACTTC. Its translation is CASSVNSWQETQYF.

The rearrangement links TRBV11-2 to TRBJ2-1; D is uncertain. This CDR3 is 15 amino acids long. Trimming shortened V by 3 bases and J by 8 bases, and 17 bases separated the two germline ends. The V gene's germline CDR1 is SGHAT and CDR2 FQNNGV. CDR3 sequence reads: CASSLGQTQGDEQFF. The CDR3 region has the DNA TGTGCCAGCAGCTTGGGCCAAACTCAAGGCGATGAGCAGTTCTTC.

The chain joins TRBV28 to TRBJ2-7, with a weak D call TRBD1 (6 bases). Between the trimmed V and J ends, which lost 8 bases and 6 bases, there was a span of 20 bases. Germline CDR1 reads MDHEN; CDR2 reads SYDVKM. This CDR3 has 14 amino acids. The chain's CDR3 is CASGWGLETPEQYF. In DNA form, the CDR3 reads TGTGCCAGCGGATGGGGGCTAGAAACACCCGAGCAGTACTTC.

The CDR3 DNA follows: TGTGCCAGTCTTCGACAGTCCTCTGGAAACACCATATATTTT. Protein sequence: CASLRQSSGNTIYF. The chain combines TRBV19 with TRBJ1-3; D might be TRBD1 (5 bases). V lost 8 bases, J lost 0 bases, and 11 bases lay in between. Germline CDR1 is LNHDA and CDR2 is SQIVND (reference sequence). This CDR3 has 14 residues. Filled out from reference TRBV19 and TRBJ1-3, the complete variable domain reads DGGITQSPKYLFRKEGQNVTLSCEQNLNHDAMYWYRQDPGQGLRLIYYSQIVNDFQKGDIAEGYSVSREKKESFPLTVTSAQKNPTAFYLCASLRQSSGNTIYFGEGSWLTVV.

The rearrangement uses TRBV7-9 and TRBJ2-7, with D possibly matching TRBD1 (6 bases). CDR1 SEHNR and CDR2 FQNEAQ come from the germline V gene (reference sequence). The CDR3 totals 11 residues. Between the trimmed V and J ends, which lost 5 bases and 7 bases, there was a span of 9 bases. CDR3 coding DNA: TGTGCCAGCAGCCCAGGGGAGGAGCAGTACTTC. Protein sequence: CASSPGEEQYF.

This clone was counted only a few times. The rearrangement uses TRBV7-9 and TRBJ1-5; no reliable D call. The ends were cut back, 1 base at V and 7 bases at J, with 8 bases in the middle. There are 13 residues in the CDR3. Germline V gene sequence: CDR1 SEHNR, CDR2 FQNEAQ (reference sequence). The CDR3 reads CASSLGLAQPQHF. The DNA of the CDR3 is TGTGCCAGCAGCTTAGGGCTGGCGCAGCCCCAGCATTTT.

CDR3 nucleotides: TGTGCCAGCAGCTTGGACGGGAATCAGCCCCAGCATTTT. It specifies CASSLDGNQPQHF. The rearrangement links TRBV5-4 to TRBJ1-5; no clear D. This CDR3 has 13 amino acids. CDR1 SGHNT and CDR2 YYREEE come from the germline V gene (reference sequence). The ends were cut back, 0 bases at V and 4 bases at J, with 5 bases in the middle. Looking up the rest from reference TRBV5-4 and TRBJ1-5 gives the full variable domain: ETGVTQSPTHLIKTRGQQVTLRCSSQSGHNTVSWYQQALGQGPQFIFQYYREEENGRGNFPPRFSGLQFPNYSSELNVNALELDDSALYLCASSLDGNQPQHFGDGTRLSIL.

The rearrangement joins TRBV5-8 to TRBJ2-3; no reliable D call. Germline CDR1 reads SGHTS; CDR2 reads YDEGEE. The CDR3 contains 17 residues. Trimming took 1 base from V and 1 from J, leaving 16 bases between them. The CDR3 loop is CASSLPYGQAGTDTQYF. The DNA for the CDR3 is TGTGCCAGCAGCTTGCCTTATGGGCAGGCCGGCACAGATACGCAGTATTTT. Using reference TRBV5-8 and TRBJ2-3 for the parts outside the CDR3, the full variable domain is EAGVTQSPTHLIKTRGQQATLRCSPISGHTSVYWYQQALGLGLQFLLWYDEGEERNRGNFPPRFSGRQFPNYSSELNVNALELEDSALYLCASSLPYGQAGTDTQYFGPGTRLTVL.

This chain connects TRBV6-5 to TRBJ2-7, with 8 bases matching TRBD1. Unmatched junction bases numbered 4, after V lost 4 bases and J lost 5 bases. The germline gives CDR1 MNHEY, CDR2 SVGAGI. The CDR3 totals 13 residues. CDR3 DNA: TGTGCCAGCAGTTCCGACAGGGGTCACGAGCAGTACTTC. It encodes CASSSDRGHEQYF.

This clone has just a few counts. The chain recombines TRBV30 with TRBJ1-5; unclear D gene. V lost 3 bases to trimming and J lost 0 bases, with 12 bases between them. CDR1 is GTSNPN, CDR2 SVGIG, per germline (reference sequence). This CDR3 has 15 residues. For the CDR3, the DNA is TGTGCCTGGAGACGTCAAGACTATAGCAATCAGCCCCAGCATTTT. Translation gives CAWRRQDYSNQPQHF.

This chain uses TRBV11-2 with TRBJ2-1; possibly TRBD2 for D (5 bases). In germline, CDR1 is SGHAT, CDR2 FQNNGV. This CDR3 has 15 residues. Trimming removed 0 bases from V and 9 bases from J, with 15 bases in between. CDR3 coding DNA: TGTGCCAGCAGCTTAGAAAGAAGGGAGTCCAGTGAGCAGTTCTTC. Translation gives CASSLERRESSEQFF.

CDR3 residues: CASSLAGRRPVYNEQFF. The CDR3 DNA is TGCGCCAGCAGCTTGGCTGGTAGGCGCCCGGTATACAATGAGCAGTTCTTC. The V gene is TRBV5-1, the J gene TRBJ2-1; no clear D gene. CDR1 is SGHRS and CDR2 is YFSETQ in the germline V gene. V shed 0 bases and J shed 4 bases, with 17 bases lying between them. The CDR3 has 17 amino acids. Full variable domain (missing parts from reference TRBV5-1 and TRBJ2-1): KAGVTQTPRYLIKTRGQQVTLSCSPISGHRSVSWYQQTPGQGLQFLFEYFSETQRNKGNFPGRFSGRQFSNSRSEMNVSTLELGDSALYLCASSLAGRRPVYNEQFFGPGTRLTVL.

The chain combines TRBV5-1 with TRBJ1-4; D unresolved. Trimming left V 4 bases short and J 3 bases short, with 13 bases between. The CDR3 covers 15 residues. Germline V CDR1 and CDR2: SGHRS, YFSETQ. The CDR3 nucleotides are TGCGCCAGCAGCCCCCTCTCCGGGGCTAATGAAAAACTGTTTTTT. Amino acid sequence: CASSPLSGANEKLFF.

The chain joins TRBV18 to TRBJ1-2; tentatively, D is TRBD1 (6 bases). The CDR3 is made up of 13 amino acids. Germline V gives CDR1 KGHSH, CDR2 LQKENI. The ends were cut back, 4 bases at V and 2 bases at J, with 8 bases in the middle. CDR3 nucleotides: TGTGCCAGCTCACAGGGGGGGAACTATGGCTACACCTTC. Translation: CASSQGGNYGYTF.

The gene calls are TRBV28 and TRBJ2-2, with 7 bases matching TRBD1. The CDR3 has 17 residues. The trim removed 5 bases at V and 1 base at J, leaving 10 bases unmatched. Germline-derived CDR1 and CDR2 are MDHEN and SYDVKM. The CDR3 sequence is CASSPGPGQRNTGELFF. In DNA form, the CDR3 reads TGTGCCAGCAGTCCGGGCCCGGGACAGCGGAACACCGGGGAGCTGTTTTTT.

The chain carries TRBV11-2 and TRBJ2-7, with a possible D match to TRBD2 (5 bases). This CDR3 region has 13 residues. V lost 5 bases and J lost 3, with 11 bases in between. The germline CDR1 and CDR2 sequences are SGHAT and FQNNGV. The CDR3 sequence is CASSIGLLYEQYF. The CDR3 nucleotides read TGTGCCAGCAGCATAGGACTCCTCTACGAGCAGTACTTC.

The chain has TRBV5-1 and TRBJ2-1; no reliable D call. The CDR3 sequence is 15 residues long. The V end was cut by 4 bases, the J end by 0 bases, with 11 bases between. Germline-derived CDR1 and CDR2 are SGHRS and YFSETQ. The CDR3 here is CASSTWTVSYNEQFF. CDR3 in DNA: TGCGCCAGCAGCACCTGGACCGTCTCCTACAATGAGCAGTTCTTC.

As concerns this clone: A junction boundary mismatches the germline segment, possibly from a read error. The CDR3: CASSLMQGGSHEQYF. DNA of the CDR3: TGTGCCAGCAGCTTAATGCAAGGGGGCTCCCACGAGCAGTACTTC. V is TRBV7-3 and J is TRBJ2-7; 7 bases line up with TRBD1. This CDR3 is built from 15 residues. Germline assignment: CDR1 SGHTA and CDR2 FQGTGA.

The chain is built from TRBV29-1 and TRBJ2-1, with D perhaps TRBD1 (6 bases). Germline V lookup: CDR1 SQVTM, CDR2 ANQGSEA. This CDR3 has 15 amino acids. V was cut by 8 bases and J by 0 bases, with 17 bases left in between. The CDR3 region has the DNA TGCAGCAAACTCCCGGGACACTACTCCTACAATGAGCAGTTCTTC. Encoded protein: CSKLPGHYSYNEQFF.

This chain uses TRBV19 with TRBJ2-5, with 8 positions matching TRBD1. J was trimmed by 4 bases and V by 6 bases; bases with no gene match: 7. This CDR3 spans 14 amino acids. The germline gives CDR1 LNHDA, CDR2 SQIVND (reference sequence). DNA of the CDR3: TGTGCCAGTAGCCAAATAGGACAGGGAGAGACCCAGTACTTC. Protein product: CASSQIGQGETQYF.

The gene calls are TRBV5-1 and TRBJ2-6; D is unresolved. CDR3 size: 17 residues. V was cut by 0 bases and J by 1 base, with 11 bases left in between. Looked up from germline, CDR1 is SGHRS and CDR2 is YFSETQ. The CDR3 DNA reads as TGCGCCAGCAGCTTGGATGTCCGGCTATCTGGGGCCAACGTCCTGACTTTC. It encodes CASSLDVRLSGANVLTF.

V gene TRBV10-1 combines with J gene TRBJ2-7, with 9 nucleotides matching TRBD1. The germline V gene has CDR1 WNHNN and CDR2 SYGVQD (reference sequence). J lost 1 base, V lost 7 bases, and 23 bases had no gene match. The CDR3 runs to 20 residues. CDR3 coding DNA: TGCGCCAGCAATTACCTGGGACAGGGACGTTACCCCACGCCGTCCTACGAGCAGTACTTC. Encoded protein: CASNYLGQGRYPTPSYEQYF.

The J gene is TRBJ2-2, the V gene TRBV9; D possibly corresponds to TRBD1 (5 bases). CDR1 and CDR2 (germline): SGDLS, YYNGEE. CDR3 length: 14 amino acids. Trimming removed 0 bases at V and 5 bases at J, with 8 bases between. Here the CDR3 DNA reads TGTGCCAGCAGCGTAGCCCCAGGGACCGGGGAGCTGTTTTTT. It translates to CASSVAPGTGELFF.

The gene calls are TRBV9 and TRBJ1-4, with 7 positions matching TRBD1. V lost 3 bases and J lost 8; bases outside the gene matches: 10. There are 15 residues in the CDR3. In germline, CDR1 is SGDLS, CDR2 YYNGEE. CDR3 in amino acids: CASSARDREEEKLFF. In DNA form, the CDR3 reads TGTGCCAGCAGCGCCCGAGACAGGGAAGAAGAAAAACTGTTTTTT.

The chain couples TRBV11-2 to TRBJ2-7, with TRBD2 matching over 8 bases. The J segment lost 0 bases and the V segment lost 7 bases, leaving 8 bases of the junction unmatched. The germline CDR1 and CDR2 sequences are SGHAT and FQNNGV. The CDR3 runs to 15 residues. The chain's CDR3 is CASTRSSGTSYEQYF. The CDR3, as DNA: TGTGCCAGCACCAGGAGTAGCGGGACCTCCTACGAGCAGTACTTC.

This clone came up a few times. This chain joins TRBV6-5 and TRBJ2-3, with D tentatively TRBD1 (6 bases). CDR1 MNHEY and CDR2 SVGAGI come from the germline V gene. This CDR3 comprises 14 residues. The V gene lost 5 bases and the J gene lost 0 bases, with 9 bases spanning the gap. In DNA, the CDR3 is TGTGCCAGCAGTGACAGGCATAGCACAGATACGCAGTATTTT. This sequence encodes CASSDRHSTDTQYF.

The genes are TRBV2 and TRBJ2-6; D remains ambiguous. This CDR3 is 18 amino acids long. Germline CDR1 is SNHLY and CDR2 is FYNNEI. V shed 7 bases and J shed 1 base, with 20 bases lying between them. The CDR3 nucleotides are TGTGCCAGCACATCCCGACAAGTGAGATCGTCTGGGGCCAACGTCCTGACTTTC. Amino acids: CASTSRQVRSSGANVLTF.